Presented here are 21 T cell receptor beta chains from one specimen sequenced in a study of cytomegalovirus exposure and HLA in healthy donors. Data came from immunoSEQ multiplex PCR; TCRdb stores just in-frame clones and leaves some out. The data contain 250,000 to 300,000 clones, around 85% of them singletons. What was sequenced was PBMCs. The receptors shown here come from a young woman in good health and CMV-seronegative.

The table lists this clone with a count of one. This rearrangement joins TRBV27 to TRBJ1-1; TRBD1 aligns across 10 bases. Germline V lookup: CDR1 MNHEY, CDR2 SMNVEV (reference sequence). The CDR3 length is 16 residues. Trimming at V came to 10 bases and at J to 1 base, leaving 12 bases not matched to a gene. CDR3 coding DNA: TGTGCCACCCGACCGGGACAGGGGTTTTCGAACACTGAAGCTTTCTTT. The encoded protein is CATRPGQGFSNTEAFF.

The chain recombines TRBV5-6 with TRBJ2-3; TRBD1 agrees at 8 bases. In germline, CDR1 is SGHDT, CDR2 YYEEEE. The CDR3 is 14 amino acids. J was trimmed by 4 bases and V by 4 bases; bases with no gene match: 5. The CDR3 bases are TGTGCCAGCAGCGAGGCAGGGGGCCCAGATACGCAGTATTTT. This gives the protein CASSEAGGPDTQYF.

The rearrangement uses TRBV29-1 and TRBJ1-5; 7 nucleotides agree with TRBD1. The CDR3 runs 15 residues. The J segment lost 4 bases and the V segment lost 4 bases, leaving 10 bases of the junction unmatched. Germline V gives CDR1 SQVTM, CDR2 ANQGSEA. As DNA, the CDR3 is TGCAGCGTTGGGGGGGCGTCGACAGGGAATCAGCCCCAGCATTTT. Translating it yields CSVGGASTGNQPQHF.

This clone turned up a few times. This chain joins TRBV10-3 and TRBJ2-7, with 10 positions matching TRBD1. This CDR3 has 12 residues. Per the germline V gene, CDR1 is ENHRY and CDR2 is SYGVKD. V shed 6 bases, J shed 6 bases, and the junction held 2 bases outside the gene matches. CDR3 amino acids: CAIRRTGGEQYF. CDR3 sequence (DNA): TGTGCCATCAGGAGGACAGGGGGCGAGCAGTACTTC.

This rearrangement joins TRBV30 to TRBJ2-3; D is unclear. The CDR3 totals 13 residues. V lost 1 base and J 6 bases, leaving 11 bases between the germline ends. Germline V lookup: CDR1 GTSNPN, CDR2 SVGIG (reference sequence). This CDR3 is CAWSGASSDTQYF. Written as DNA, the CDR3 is TGTGCCTGGAGTGGAGCCTCCTCCGATACGCAGTATTTT.

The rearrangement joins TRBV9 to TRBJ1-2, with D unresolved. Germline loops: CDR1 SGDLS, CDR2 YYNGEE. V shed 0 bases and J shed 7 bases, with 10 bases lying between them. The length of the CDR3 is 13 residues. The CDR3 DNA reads TGTGCCAGCAGCGTAGGGGCCCTGAGTGGCTACACCTTC. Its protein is CASSVGALSGYTF. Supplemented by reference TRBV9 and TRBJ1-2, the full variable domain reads DSGVTQTPKHLITATGQRVTLRCSPRSGDLSVYWYQQSLDQGLQFLIQYYNGEERAKGNILERFSAQQFPDLHSELNLSSLELGDSALYFCASSVGALSGYTFGSGTRLTVV.

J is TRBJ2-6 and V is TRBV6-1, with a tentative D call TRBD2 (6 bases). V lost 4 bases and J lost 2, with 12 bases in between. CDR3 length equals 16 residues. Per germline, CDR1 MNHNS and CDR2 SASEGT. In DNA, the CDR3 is TGTGCCAGCAGTGCCGACGGGAGCCCTGGGGCCAACGTCCTGACTTTC. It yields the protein CASSADGSPGANVLTF.

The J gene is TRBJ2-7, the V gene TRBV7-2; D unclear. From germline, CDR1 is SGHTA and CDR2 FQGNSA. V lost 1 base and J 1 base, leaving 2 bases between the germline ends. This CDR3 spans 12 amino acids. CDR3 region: CASSLVSYEQYF. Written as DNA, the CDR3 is TGTGCCAGCAGCTTAGTATCCTACGAGCAGTACTTC. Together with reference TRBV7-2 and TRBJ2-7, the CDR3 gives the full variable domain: GAGVSQSPSNKVTEKGKDVELRCDPISGHTALYWYRQSLGQGLEFLIYFQGNSAPDKSGLPSDRFSAERTGGSVSTLTIQRTQQEDSAVYLCASSLVSYEQYFGPGTRLTVT.

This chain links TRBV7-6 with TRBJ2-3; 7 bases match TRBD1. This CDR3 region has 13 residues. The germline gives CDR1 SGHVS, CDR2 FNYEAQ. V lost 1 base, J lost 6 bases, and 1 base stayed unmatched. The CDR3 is CASSLGRGDTQYF. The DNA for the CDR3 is TGTGCCAGCAGCTTAGGCAGGGGGGATACGCAGTATTTT.

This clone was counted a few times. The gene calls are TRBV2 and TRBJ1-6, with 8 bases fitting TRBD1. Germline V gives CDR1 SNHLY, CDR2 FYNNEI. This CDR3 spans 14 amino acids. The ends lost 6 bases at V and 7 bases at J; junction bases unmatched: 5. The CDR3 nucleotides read TGTGCCAGCAGGCCGGGACAGGAGAATTCACCCCTCCACTTT. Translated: CASRPGQENSPLHF.

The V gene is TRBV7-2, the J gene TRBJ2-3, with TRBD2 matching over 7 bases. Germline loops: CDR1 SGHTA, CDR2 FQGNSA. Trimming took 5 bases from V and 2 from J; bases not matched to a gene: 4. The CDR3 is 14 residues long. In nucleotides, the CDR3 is TGTGCCAGCAGCACGGGACTACACACAGATACGCAGTATTTT. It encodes CASSTGLHTDTQYF.

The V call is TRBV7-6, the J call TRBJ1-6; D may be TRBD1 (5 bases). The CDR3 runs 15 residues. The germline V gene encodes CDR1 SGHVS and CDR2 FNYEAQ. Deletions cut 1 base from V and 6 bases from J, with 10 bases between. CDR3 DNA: TGTGCCAGCAGCTTAGGACAAGGGGCTAATTCACCCCTCCACTTT. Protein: CASSLGQGANSPLHF. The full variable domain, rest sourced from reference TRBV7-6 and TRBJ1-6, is GAGVSQSPRYKVTKRGQDVALRCDPISGHVSLYWYRQALGQGPEFLTYFNYEAQQDKSGLPNDRFSAERPEGSISTLTIQRTEQRDSAMYRCASSLGQGANSPLHFGNGTRLTVT.

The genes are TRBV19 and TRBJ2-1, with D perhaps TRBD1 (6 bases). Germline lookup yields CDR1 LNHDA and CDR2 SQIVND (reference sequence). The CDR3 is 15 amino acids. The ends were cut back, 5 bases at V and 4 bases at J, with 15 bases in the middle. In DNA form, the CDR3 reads TGTGCCAGTAGTCAAGGGACAAATTATTACAATGAGCAGTTCTTC. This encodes CASSQGTNYYNEQFF.

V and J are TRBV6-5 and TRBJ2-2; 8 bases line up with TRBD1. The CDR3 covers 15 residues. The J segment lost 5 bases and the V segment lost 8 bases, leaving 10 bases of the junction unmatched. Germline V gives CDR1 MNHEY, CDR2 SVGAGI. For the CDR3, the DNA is TGTGCCAGCGGCTCTGGAGGACAGGGAACCGGGGAGCTGTTTTTT. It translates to CASGSGGQGTGELFF.

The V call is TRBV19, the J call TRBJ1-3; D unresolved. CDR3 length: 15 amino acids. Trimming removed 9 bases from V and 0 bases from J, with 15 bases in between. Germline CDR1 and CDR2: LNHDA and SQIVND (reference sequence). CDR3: CASRLMRNSGNTIYF. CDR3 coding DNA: TGTGCCAGCCGTCTCATGAGGAACTCTGGAAACACCATATATTTT.

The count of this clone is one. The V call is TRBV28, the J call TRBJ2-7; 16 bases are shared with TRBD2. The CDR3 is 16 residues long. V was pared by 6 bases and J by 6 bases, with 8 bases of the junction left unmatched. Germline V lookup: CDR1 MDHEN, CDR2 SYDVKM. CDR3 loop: CASSTGTSGRDGEQYF. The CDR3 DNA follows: TGTGCCAGCAGCACCGGGACTAGCGGGAGGGATGGCGAGCAGTACTTC. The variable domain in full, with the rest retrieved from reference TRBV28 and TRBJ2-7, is DVKVTQSSRYLVKRTGEKVFLECVQDMDHENMFWYRQDPGLGLRLIYFSYDVKMKEKGDIPEGYSVSREKKERFSLILESASTNQTSMYLCASSTGTSGRDGEQYFGPGTRLTVT.

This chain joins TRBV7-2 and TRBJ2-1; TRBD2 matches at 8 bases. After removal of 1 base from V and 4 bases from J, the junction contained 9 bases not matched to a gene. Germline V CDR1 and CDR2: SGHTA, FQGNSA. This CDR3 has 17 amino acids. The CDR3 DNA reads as TGTGCCAGCAGCTTAGTGAGCGGCGGGAGGACTTACAATGAGCAGTTCTTC. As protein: CASSLVSGGRTYNEQFF.

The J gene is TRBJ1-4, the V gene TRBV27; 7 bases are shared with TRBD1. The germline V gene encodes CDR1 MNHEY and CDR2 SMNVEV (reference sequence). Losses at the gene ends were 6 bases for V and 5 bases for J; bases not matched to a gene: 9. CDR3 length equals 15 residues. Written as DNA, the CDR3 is TGTGCCAGCAGGAATCCGGGACAGTCAAATGAAAAACTGTTTTTT. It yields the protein CASRNPGQSNEKLFF. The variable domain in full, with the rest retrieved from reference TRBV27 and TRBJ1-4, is EAQVTQNPRYLITVTGKKLTVTCSQNMNHEYMSWYRQDPGLGLRQIYYSMNVEVTDKGDVPEGYKVSRKEKRNFPLILESPSPNQTSLYFCASRNPGQSNEKLFFGSGTQLSVL.

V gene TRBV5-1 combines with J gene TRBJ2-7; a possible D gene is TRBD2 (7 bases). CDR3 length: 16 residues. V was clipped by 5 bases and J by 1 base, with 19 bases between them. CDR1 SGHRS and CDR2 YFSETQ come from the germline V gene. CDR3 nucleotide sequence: TGCGCCAGCAGGTCTACGGGGGGCGCAGCATCCTACGAGCAGTACTTC. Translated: CASRSTGGAASYEQYF.

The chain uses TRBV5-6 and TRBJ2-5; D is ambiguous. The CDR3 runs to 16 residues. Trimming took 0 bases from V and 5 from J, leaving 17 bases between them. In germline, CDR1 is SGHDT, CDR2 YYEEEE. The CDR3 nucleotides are TGTGCCAGCAGCTTGGGCCGGTTCGGTAGCTGGGAGACCCAGTACTTC. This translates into CASSLGRFGSWETQYF.

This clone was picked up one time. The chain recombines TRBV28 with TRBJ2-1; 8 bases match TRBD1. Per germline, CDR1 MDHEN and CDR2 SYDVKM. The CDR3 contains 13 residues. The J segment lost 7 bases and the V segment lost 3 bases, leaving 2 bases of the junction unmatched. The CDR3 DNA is TGTGCCAGCAGTTTCCAGGGGGCGAATGAGCAGTTCTTC. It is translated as CASSFQGANEQFF.